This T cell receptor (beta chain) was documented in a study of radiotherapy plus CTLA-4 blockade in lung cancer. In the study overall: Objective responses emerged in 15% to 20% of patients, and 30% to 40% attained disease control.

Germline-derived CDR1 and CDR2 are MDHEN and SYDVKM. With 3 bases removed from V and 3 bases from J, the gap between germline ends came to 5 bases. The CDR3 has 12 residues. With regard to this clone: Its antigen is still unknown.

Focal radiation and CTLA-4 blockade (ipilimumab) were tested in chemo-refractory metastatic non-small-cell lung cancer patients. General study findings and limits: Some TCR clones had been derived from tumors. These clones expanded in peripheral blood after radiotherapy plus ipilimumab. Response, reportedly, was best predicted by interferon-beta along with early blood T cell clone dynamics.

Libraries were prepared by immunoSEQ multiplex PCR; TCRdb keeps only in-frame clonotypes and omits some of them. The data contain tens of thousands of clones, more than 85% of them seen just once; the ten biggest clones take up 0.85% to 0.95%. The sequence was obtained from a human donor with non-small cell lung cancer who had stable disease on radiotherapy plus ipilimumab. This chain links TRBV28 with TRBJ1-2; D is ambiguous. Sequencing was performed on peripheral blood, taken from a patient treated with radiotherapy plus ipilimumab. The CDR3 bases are TGTGCCAGCAGTTTTTTGTACTATGGCTACACCTTC. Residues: CASSFLYYGYTF.